This T cell receptor beta chain was sequenced in a study of blood T cell repertoires in COVID-19. Turning to the study itself: PBMCs, B-cell-depleted T cells, or T cells were the source of the cDNA or gDNA that made up the material.

Participants had their cohort set by participant-reported clinical history. Two negative PCRs, clearance, or symptom resolution had been documented for recovered Cohort 3 donors. Profiled with immunoSEQ multiplex PCR; TCRdb holds only in-frame clones, not every one. The sample contains around 500,000 clones, 88% of which appear only once. The V and J ends lost 8 bases and 3 bases, in that order; junction bases with no gene match: 8. The length of the CDR3 is 14 residues. Germline assignment: CDR1 SGHTA and CDR2 FQGNSA. The V and J genes are TRBV7-2 and TRBJ1-2, with TRBD1 matching 8 bases. Sequencing was carried out using PBMCs or T cells enriched from blood (not recorded which). This sequence originates from a woman aged 35 to 49 who had recovered from COVID-19. CDR3 sequence: CASGRTGRDYGYTF. The CDR3 DNA sequence: TGTGCCAGCGGGAGGACAGGGCGTGACTATGGCTACACCTTC.